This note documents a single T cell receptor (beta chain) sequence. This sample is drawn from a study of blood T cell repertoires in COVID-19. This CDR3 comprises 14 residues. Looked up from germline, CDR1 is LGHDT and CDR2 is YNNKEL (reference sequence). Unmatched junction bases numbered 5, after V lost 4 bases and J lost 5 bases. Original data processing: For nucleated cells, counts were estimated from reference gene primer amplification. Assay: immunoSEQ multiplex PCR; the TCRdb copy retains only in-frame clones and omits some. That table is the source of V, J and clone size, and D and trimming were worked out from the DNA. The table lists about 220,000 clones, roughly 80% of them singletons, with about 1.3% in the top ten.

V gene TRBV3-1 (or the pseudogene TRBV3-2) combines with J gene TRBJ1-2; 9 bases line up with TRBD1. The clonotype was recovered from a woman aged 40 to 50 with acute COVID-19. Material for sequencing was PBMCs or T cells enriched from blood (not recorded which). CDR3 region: CASSPLGTGYGYTF. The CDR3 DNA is TGTGCCAGCAGCCCCTTAGGGACAGGGTATGGCTACACCTTC.